This TCR beta chain appears in the sequencing data of a study of Tregs in tolerant kidney transplant recipients. The germline V gene encodes CDR1 GTSNPN and CDR2 SVGIG (reference sequence). This CDR3 comprises 11 residues. Trimming pared 1 base from V and 5 bases from J, leaving 3 bases between. As for this clone: Its antigen is still unknown.

CD4+CD25+CD127- Tregs, CD4+CD25- non-Tregs, CD4 and CD8 cells were sorted. Study-level points and caveats: The most relevant donor-specific Treg TCRbeta repertoire apparently came from expansion with activated donor B cells. Biological reproducibility was not directly addressed, but technical replication error appeared minimal.

Sequencing was performed with immunoSEQ multiplex PCR; in TCRdb, only in-frame clones are kept and a portion is missing. The sample consists of approximately 90,000 clones, more than 90% of them appearing once. Input material: CD8+ T cells from blood. The gene calls are TRBV30 and TRBJ2-1; D not resolved. This TCR was recovered from a human donor in good health. In nucleotides, the CDR3 is TGTGCCTGGAGTGAGAACAATGAGCAGTTCTTC. Encoded protein: CAWSENNEQFF.